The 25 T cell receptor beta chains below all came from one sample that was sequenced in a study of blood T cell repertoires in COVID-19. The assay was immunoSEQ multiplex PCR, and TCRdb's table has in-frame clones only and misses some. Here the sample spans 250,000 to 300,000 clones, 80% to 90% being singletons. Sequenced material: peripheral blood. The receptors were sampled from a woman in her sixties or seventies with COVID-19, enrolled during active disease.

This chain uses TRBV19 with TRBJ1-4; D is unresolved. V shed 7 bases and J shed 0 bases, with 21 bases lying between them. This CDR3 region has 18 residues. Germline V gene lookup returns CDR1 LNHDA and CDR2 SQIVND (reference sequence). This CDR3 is CASTQYPTADATNEKLFF. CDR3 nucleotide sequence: TGTGCCAGTACTCAATACCCCACAGCAGATGCAACTAATGAAAAACTGTTTTTT. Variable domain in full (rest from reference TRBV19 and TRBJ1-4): DGGITQSPKYLFRKEGQNVTLSCEQNLNHDAMYWYRQDPGQGLRLIYYSQIVNDFQKGDIAEGYSVSREKKESFPLTVTSAQKNPTAFYLCASTQYPTADATNEKLFFGSGTQLSVL.

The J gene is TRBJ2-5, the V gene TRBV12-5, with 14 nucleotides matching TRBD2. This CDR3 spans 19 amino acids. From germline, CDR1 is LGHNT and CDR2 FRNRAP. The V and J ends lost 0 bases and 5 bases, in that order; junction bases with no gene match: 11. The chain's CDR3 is CASGLVRGLAGGTRETQYF. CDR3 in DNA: TGTGCTAGTGGTTTGGTACGAGGACTAGCGGGAGGCACGCGGGAGACCCAGTACTTC.

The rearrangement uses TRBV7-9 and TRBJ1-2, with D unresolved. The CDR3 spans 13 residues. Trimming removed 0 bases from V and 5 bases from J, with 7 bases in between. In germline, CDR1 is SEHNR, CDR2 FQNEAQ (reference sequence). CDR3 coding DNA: TGTGCCAGCAGCTTAGCCGAGAGTTATGGCTACACCTTC. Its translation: CASSLAESYGYTF.

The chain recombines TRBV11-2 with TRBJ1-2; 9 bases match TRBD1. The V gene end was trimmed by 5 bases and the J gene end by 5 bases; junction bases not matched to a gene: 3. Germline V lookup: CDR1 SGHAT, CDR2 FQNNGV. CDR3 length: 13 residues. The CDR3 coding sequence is TGTGCCAGCAGCCCGGGACAGGGATATGGCTACACCTTC. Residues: CASSPGQGYGYTF.

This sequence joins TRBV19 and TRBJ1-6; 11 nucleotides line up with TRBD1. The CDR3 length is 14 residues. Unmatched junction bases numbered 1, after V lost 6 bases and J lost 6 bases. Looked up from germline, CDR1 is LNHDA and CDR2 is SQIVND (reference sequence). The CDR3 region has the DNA TGTGCCAGTAGAGGGACAGGGGGTAATTCACCCCTCCACTTT. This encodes CASRGTGGNSPLHF.

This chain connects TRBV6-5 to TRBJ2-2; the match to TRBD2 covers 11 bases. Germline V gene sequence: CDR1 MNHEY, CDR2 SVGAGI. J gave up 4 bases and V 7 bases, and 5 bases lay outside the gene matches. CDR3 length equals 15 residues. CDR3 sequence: CASKLLAGGTGELFF. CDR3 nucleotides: TGTGCCAGCAAGCTCCTAGCGGGAGGCACCGGGGAGCTGTTTTTT.

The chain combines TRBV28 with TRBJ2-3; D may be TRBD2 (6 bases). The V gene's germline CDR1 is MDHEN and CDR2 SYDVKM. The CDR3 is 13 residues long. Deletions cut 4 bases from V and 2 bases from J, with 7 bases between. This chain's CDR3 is CASSSGDTDTQYF. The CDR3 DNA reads TGTGCCAGCAGTTCGGGGGACACAGATACGCAGTATTTT.

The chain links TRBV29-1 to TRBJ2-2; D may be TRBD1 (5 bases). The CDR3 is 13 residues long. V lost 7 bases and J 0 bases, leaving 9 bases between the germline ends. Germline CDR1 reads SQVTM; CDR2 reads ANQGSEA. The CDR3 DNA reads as TGCAGCGCCGACAGCGCGAACACCGGGGAGCTGTTTTTT. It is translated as CSADSANTGELFF.

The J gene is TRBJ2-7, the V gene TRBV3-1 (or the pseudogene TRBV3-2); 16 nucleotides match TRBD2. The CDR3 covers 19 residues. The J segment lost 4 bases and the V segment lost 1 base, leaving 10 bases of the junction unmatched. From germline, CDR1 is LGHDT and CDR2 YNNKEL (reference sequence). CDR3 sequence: CASSQARGTSGRARYEQYF. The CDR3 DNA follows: TGTGCCAGCAGCCAAGCGCGGGGGACTAGCGGGAGGGCCCGGTACGAGCAGTACTTC.

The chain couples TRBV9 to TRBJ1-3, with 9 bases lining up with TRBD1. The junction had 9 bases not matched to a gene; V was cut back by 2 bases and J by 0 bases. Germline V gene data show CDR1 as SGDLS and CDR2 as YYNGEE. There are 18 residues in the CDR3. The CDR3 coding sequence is TGTGCCAGCAGCGTCGAGACCGGGACAGGGAACTCTGGAAACACCATATATTTT. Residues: CASSVETGTGNSGNTIYF.

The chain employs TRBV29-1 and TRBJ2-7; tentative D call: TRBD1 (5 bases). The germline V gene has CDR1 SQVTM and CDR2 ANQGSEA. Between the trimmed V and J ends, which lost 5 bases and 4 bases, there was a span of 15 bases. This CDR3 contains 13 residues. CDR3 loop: CSVSRAIDYEQYF. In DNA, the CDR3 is TGCAGCGTTTCCAGGGCTATAGATTACGAGCAGTACTTC.

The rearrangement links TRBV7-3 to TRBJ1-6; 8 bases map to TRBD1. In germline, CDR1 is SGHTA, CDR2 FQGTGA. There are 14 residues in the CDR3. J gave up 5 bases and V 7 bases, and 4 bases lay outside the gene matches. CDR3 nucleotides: TGTGCCAGCACTTCAGGGGGCCATAATTCACCCCTCCACTTT. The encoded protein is CASTSGGHNSPLHF.

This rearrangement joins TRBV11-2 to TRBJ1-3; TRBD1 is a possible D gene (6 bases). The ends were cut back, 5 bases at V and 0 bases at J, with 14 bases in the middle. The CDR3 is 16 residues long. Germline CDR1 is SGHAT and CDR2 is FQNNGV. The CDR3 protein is CASSLPGHLSGNTIYF. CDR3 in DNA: TGTGCCAGCAGCCTGCCGGGACACCTCTCTGGAAACACCATATATTTT.

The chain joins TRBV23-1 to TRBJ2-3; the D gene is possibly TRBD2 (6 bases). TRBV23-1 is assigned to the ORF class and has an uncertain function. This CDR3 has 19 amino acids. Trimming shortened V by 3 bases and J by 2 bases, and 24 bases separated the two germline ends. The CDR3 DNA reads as TGCGCCAGCAGTCACGGCGGAAGTGAGCGGGCCTTTTTCACAGATACGCAGTATTTT. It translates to CASSHGGSERAFFTDTQYF.

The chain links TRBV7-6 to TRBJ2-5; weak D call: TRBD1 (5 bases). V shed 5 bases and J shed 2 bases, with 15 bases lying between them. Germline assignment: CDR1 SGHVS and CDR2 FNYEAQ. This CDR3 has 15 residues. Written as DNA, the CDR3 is TGTGCCAGCAGCACAGGAAATAGACAGCAAGAGACCCAGTACTTC. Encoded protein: CASSTGNRQQETQYF.

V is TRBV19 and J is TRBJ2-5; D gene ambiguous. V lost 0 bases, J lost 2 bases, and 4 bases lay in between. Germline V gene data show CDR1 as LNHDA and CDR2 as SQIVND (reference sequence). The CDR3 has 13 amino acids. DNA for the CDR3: TGTGCCAGTAGTATAGACGGGCAAGAGACCCAGTACTTC. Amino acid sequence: CASSIDGQETQYF.

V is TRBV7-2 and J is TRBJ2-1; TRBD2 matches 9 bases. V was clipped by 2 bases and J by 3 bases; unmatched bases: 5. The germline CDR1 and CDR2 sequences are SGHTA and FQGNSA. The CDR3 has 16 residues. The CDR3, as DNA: TGTGCCAGCAGCTTATTAGGTAGCGGGAGCTACAATGAGCAGTTCTTC. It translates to CASSLLGSGSYNEQFF.

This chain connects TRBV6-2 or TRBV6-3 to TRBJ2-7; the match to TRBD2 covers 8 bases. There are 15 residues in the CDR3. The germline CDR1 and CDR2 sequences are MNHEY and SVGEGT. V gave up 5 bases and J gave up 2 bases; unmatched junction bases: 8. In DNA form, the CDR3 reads TGTGCCAGCAGTCCCGACGGGAGGGCCCCCTACGAGCAGTACTTC. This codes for CASSPDGRAPYEQYF.

For the CDR3, the DNA is TGTGCCAGTAGCCCCTGGGGGACAGGGGGCCACAATGAGCAGTTCTTC. Protein product: CASSPWGTGGHNEQFF. This sequence joins TRBV19 and TRBJ2-1, with 12 bases identical to TRBD1. This CDR3 is built from 16 residues. V was clipped by 6 bases and J by 5 bases; unmatched bases: 8. The V gene's germline CDR1 is LNHDA and CDR2 SQIVND (reference sequence).

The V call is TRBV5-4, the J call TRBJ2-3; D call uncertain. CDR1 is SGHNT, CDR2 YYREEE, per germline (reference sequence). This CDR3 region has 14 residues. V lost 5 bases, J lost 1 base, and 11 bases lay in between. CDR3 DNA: TGTGCCAGCAGACAAGACACAGGCACAGATACGCAGTATTTT. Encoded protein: CASRQDTGTDTQYF. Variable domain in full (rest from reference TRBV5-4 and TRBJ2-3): ETGVTQSPTHLIKTRGQQVTLRCSSQSGHNTVSWYQQALGQGPQFIFQYYREEENGRGNFPPRFSGLQFPNYSSELNVNALELDDSALYLCASRQDTGTDTQYFGPGTRLTVL.

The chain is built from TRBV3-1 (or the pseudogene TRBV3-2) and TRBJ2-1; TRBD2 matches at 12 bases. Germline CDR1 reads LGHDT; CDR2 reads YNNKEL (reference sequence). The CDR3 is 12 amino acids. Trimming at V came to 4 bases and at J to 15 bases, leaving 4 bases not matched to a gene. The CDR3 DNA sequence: TGTGCCAGCAGCCCCACTAGCGGGGGGTGGTTCTTC. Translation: CASSPTSGGWFF.

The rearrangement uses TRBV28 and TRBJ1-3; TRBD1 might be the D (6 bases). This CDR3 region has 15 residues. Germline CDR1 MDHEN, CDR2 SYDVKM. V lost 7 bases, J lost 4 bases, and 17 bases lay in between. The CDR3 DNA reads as TGTGCCAGCACCGATACAGGGATGGGAGGAAACACCATATATTTT. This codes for CASTDTGMGGNTIYF.

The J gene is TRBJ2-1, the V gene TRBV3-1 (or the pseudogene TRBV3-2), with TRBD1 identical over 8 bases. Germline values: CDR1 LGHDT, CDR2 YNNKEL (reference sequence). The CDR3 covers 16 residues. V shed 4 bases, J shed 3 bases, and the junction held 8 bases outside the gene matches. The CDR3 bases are TGTGCCAGCAGCCTTGGGACAGGTGCCAACTACAATGAGCAGTTCTTC. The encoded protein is CASSLGTGANYNEQFF.

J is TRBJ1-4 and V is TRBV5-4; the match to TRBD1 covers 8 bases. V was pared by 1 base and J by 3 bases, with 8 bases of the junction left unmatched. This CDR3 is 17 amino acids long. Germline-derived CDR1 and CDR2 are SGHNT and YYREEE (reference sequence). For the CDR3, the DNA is TGTGCCAGCAGCTTGACAGGCAGGGGGCTGGCTAATGAAAAACTGTTTTTT. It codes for CASSLTGRGLANEKLFF.

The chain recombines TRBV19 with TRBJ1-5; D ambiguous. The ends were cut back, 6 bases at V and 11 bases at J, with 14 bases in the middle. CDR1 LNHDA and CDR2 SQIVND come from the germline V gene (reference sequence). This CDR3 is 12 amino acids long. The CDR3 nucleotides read TGTGCCAGTAGAGACCCTACGCAGGCCCAGCATTTT. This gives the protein CASRDPTQAQHF.